The T cell receptor (beta chain) under discussion was sequenced for a study of beta chain features in type 1 diabetes. In the study overall: The study examined about 110,000,000 sorted cells across all samples. Whole-study findings and limits: Insertions were fewer and deletions more numerous at VDJ junctions in type 1 diabetes patients. Shortening of TCRB CDR3s, moderate but significant, appeared in all four CD4+ subsets of Type 1 diabetes patients.

The table lists this clone with a few counts. The antigen is not known. It was via CD45RO/CCR7/CD25/CD127/CD95/CD27 that CD4+ naive, central memory, regulatory and stem cell-like memory cells were sorted. The CDR3 sequence is 15 residues long. V trimming: 6 bases; J trimming: 5 bases; junction bases outside the gene matches: 11. Germline lookup yields CDR1 MNHEY and CDR2 SVGAGI. The entirety of the isolated RNA underwent reverse transcription, so expressed TCRB transcripts were sequenced. Repertoires were generated with immunoSEQ multiplex PCR, while TCRdb's copy carries only in-frame clones and drops some. Of hundreds of thousands of clones listed, around 16% were seen once; the top ten hold more than 0.08%.

Sequences were obtained from naive CD4+ T cells from blood. The gene calls are TRBV6-5 and TRBJ2-7; 9 nucleotides agree with TRBD1. This TCR was recovered from a man between 18 and 35 years old in good health. The CDR3 bases are TGTGCCAGCAGGCGAACAGGGGGCGCCGTCGACGAGCAGTACTTC. This codes for CASRRTGGAVDEQYF.